The rows below give T cell receptor beta chains drawn from one sample of a study of T cells in localized non-small cell lung cancer. Produced via immunoSEQ multiplex PCR; TCRdb's table is partial and in-frame only. The sample yields 15,000 or so clones, approximately 82% seen once. The sample here was peripheral blood, taken before any cancer treatment. These receptors were taken from a male donor older than 55 with stage III lung adenocarcinoma. The CDR3 runs from the conserved cysteine through the conserved F or W. D genes are given only for firm matches. Size values are once, few and many counts, or a class for expanded clones, and some rows have none.

d_gene: .
abundance: .
v_gene: TRBV29-1
len: 13
j_gene: TRBJ1-1
CDR3aa: CSVQWPANTEAFF
CDR3nt: TGCAGCGTTCAATGGCCGGCGAACACTGAAGCTTTCTTT

d_gene: .
abundance: .
v_gene: TRBV5-1
len: 13
j_gene: TRBJ1-1
CDR3aa: CASSLMANTEAFF
CDR3nt: TGCGCCAGCAGCCTTATGGCGAACACTGAAGCTTTCTTT

d_gene: .
abundance: .
v_gene: TRBV5-4
len: 15
j_gene: TRBJ2-3
CDR3aa: CASSRNDFSTDTQYF
CDR3nt: TGTGCCAGCAGCCGGAACGACTTTAGCACAGATACGCAGTATTTT

d_gene: TRBD1
abundance: .
v_gene: TRBV29-1
len: 13
j_gene: TRBJ1-5
CDR3aa: CSVGTGINQPQHF
CDR3nt: TGCAGCGTCGGGACAGGGATCAATCAGCCCCAGCATTTT

d_gene: .
abundance: .
v_gene: TRBV2
len: 14
j_gene: TRBJ1-4
CDR3aa: CASSEETTNEKLFF
CDR3nt: TGTGCCAGCAGTGAGGAGACAACTAATGAAAAACTGTTTTTT

d_gene: TRBD1
abundance: few
v_gene: TRBV5-1
len: 15
j_gene: TRBJ2-5
CDR3aa: CASSLWTGSGETQYF
CDR3nt: TGCGCCAGCAGCTTGTGGACAGGGTCAGGAGAGACCCAGTACTTC

d_gene: .
abundance: .
v_gene: TRBV5-1
len: 13
j_gene: TRBJ1-1
CDR3aa: CASSWGENTEAFF
CDR3nt: TGCGCCAGCAGCTGGGGGGAGAACACTGAAGCTTTCTTT

d_gene: .
abundance: few
v_gene: TRBV4-2
len: 13
j_gene: TRBJ2-7
CDR3aa: CASSQYQGYEQYF
CDR3nt: TGTGCCAGCAGCCAATATCAGGGCTACGAGCAGTACTTC

d_gene: .
abundance: .
v_gene: TRBV30
len: 13
j_gene: TRBJ1-5
CDR3aa: CAWSRTENQPQHF
CDR3nt: TGTGCCTGGAGCCGAACAGAGAATCAGCCCCAGCATTTT

d_gene: .
abundance: .
v_gene: TRBV7-6
len: 14
j_gene: TRBJ2-2
CDR3aa: CASSYYLGAGELFF
CDR3nt: TGTGCCAGCAGCTACTATCTAGGGGCCGGGGAGCTGTTTTTT

d_gene: .
abundance: .
v_gene: TRBV11-2
len: 17
j_gene: TRBJ2-6
CDR3aa: CASSLDLSNSGANVLTF
CDR3nt: TGTGCCAGCAGCTTAGATTTATCGAACTCTGGGGCCAACGTCCTGACTTTC

d_gene: .
abundance: .
v_gene: TRBV18
len: 14
j_gene: TRBJ1-5
CDR3aa: CASSGTAVNQPQHF
CDR3nt: TGTGCCAGCTCCGGGACGGCCGTCAATCAGCCCCAGCATTTT

d_gene: .
abundance: .
v_gene: TRBV15
len: 14
j_gene: TRBJ2-6
CDR3aa: CATSRSSGANVLTF
CDR3nt: TGTGCCACCAGCAGATCCTCTGGGGCCAACGTCCTGACTTTC

d_gene: .
abundance: .
v_gene: TRBV7-9
len: 15
j_gene: TRBJ1-4
CDR3aa: CASSSQLATNEKLFF
CDR3nt: TGTGCCAGCAGCTCCCAACTTGCAACTAATGAAAAACTGTTTTTT

d_gene: .
abundance: .
v_gene: TRBV5-6
len: 14
j_gene: TRBJ1-2
CDR3aa: CASSGTDGYYGYTF
CDR3nt: TGTGCCAGCAGCGGTACAGATGGCTACTATGGCTACACCTTC

d_gene: TRBD2
abundance: .
v_gene: TRBV9
len: 17
j_gene: TRBJ2-3
CDR3aa: CASSSRGSGTQTDTQYF
CDR3nt: TGTGCCAGCAGCTCGCGGGGTAGCGGGACCCAGACAGATACGCAGTATTTT

d_gene: TRBD2
abundance: .
v_gene: TRBV7-2
len: 15
j_gene: TRBJ2-2
CDR3aa: CASSFAGVNTGELFF
CDR3nt: TGTGCCAGCAGCTTTGCGGGGGTGAACACCGGGGAGCTGTTTTTT

d_gene: .
abundance: .
v_gene: TRBV21-1
len: 15
j_gene: TRBJ2-1
CDR3aa: CASPPVWGGRNEQFF
CDR3nt: TGTGCCAGCCCGCCGGTGTGGGGGGGTAGAAATGAGCAGTTCTTC

d_gene: .
abundance: .
v_gene: TRBV27
len: 13
j_gene: TRBJ1-5
CDR3aa: CASSFGRTQPQHF
CDR3nt: TGTGCCAGCAGTTTCGGGCGTACTCAGCCCCAGCATTTT

d_gene: .
abundance: .
v_gene: TRBV10-3
len: 14
j_gene: TRBJ1-1
CDR3aa: CATKYDSRSQEAFF
CDR3nt: TGTGCCACCAAATACGACTCGCGATCCCAAGAAGCTTTCTTT

d_gene: .
abundance: .
v_gene: TRBV9
len: 14
j_gene: TRBJ1-1
CDR3aa: CASSGRRGDTEAFF
CDR3nt: TGTGCCAGCAGCGGACGTCGGGGGGACACTGAAGCTTTCTTT

d_gene: .
abundance: .
v_gene: TRBV7-9
len: 15
j_gene: TRBJ1-6
CDR3aa: CASSLASGGNSPLHF
CDR3nt: TGTGCCAGCAGCTTAGCCAGTGGCGGTAATTCACCCCTCCACTTT

d_gene: .
abundance: .
v_gene: TRBV6-1
len: 12
j_gene: TRBJ1-5
CDR3aa: CASRSSNQPQHF
CDR3nt: TGTGCCAGCAGGAGTAGCAATCAGCCCCAGCATTTT

d_gene: TRBD1
abundance: .
v_gene: TRBV28
len: 14
j_gene: TRBJ1-5
CDR3aa: CASRTGQGRQPQHF
CDR3nt: TGTGCCAGCAGAACGGGACAGGGTAGACAGCCCCAGCATTTT

d_gene: .
abundance: .
v_gene: TRBV11-2
len: 13
j_gene: TRBJ2-1
CDR3aa: CASRRDGYNEQFF
CDR3nt: TGTGCCAGCAGGAGGGACGGCTACAATGAGCAGTTCTTC

d_gene: TRBD1
abundance: .
v_gene: TRBV29-1
len: 14
j_gene: TRBJ2-7
CDR3aa: CSVGRQGALYEQYF
CDR3nt: TGCAGCGTTGGACGACAGGGGGCTCTCTACGAGCAGTACTTC

d_gene: .
abundance: .
v_gene: TRBV5-1
len: 13
j_gene: TRBJ2-7
CDR3aa: CASSLASGYEQYF
CDR3nt: TGCGCCAGCAGCTTGGCCTCTGGTTACGAGCAGTACTTC

d_gene: .
abundance: once
v_gene: TRBV6-1
len: 11
j_gene: TRBJ2-5
CDR3aa: CASSLQETQYF
CDR3nt: TGTGCCAGCAGCCTGCAAGAGACCCAGTACTTC

d_gene: .
abundance: .
v_gene: TRBV7-9
len: 13
j_gene: TRBJ2-7
CDR3aa: CASSRDGPYEQYF
CDR3nt: TGTGCCAGCAGCCGGGACGGACCCTACGAGCAGTACTTC

d_gene: .
abundance: .
v_gene: TRBV11-1
len: 15
j_gene: TRBJ1-1
CDR3aa: CASSAPQVISTEAFF
CDR3nt: TGTGCCAGCAGCGCCCCGCAGGTAATCAGCACTGAAGCTTTCTTT

d_gene: .
abundance: .
v_gene: TRBV5-1
len: 14
j_gene: TRBJ2-7
CDR3aa: CASSYKDSSYEQYF
CDR3nt: TGCGCCAGCAGCTACAAAGACAGTTCCTACGAGCAGTACTTC

d_gene: .
abundance: few
v_gene: TRBV6-1
len: 13
j_gene: TRBJ2-5
CDR3aa: CATQRGYQETQYF
CDR3nt: TGTGCCACCCAAAGGGGGTACCAAGAGACCCAGTACTTC

d_gene: .
abundance: once
v_gene: TRBV5-1
len: 14
j_gene: TRBJ2-1
CDR3aa: CASSLASVLGEQFF
CDR3nt: TGCGCCAGCAGCTTGGCCTCCGTTTTGGGTGAGCAGTTCTTC

d_gene: TRBD2
abundance: once
v_gene: TRBV4-1
len: 14
j_gene: TRBJ2-5
CDR3aa: CASSQPGGGGTQYF
CDR3nt: TGCGCCAGCAGCCAACCGGGAGGGGGTGGGACCCAGTACTTC

d_gene: TRBD1
abundance: .
v_gene: TRBV6-1
len: 15
j_gene: TRBJ1-3
CDR3aa: CASWKGGSSGNTIYF
CDR3nt: TGTGCCAGCTGGAAAGGGGGCTCTTCTGGAAACACCATATATTTT

d_gene: .
abundance: .
v_gene: TRBV11-2
len: 12
j_gene: TRBJ2-1
CDR3aa: CASSLDRNEQFF
CDR3nt: TGTGCCAGCAGCTTAGACCGGAATGAGCAGTTCTTC

d_gene: .
abundance: .
v_gene: TRBV6-5
len: 15
j_gene: TRBJ1-1
CDR3aa: CASSYSGLGDTEAFF
CDR3nt: TGTGCCAGCAGTTACTCGGGACTGGGGGACACTGAAGCTTTCTTT

d_gene: .
abundance: .
v_gene: TRBV2
len: 15
j_gene: TRBJ2-1
CDR3aa: CASSEGVSGYNEQFF
CDR3nt: TGTGCCAGCAGTGAAGGAGTATCTGGGTACAATGAGCAGTTCTTC

d_gene: .
abundance: .
v_gene: TRBV6-6
len: 14
j_gene: TRBJ1-5
CDR3aa: CASSPSGSNQPQHF
CDR3nt: TGTGCCAGCAGTCCCTCGGGGAGCAATCAGCCCCAGCATTTT

d_gene: TRBD2
abundance: .
v_gene: TRBV6-4
len: 15
j_gene: TRBJ2-3
CDR3aa: CASSETAGGPDTQYF
CDR3nt: TGTGCCAGCAGTGAGACAGCGGGGGGGCCGGATACGCAGTATTTT

d_gene: .
abundance: .
v_gene: TRBV7-3
len: 15
j_gene: TRBJ1-3
CDR3aa: CASSRDHDSGNTIYF
CDR3nt: TGTGCCAGCAGCCGGGACCATGACTCTGGAAACACCATATATTTT

d_gene: .
abundance: .
v_gene: TRBV11-2
len: 16
j_gene: TRBJ1-2
CDR3aa: CASSKTTGTTNYGYTF
CDR3nt: TGTGCCAGCAGCAAAACGACCGGGACGACTAACTATGGCTACACCTTC